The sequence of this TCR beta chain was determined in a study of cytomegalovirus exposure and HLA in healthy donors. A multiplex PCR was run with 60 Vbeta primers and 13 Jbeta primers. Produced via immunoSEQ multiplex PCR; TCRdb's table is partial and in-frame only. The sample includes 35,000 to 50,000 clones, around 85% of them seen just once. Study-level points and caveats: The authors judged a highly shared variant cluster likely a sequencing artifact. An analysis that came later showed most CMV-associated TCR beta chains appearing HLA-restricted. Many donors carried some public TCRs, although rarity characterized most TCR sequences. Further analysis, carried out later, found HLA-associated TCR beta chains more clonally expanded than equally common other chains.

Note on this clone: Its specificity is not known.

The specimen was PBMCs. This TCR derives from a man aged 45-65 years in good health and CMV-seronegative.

The DNA for the CDR3 is TGTGCCAGCAGTTACTCGCAGGGAAACACCATATATTTT. Encoded protein: CASSYSQGNTIYF. The rearrangement links TRBV6-5 to TRBJ1-3; no firm D call. CDR3 length: 13 residues. V gave up 0 bases and J gave up 4 bases, with 4 bases separating them. CDR1 is MNHEY, CDR2 SVGAGI, per germline.